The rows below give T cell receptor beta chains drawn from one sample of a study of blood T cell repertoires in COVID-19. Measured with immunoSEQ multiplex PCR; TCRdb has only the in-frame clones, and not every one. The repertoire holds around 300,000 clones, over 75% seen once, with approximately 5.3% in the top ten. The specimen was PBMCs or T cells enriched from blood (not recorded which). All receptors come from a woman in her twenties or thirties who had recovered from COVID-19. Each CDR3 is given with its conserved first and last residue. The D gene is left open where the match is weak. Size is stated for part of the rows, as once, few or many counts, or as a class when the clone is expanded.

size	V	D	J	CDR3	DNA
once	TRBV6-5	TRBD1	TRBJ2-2	CASSYGTGVFTGELFF	TGTGCCAGCAGTTACGGGACAGGGGTATTCACCGGGGAGCTGTTTTTT
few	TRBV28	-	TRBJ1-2	CASSSYFYGYTF	TGTGCCAGCAGTTCCTACTTCTATGGCTACACCTTC
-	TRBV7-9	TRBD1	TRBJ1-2	CASSPTGDGYTF	TGTGCCAGCAGCCCTACAGGGGATGGCTACACCTTC
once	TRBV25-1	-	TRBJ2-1	CASSARTSPHNEQFF	TGTGCCAGCAGTGCCCGGACAAGCCCTCACAATGAGCAGTTCTTC
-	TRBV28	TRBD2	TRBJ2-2	CASSSALAGGTGELFF	TGTGCCAGCAGTTCAGCTCTAGCGGGGGGGACCGGGGAGCTGTTTTTT
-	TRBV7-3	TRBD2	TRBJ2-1	CASSLIAGGNYNEQFF	TGTGCCAGCAGCCTAATAGCGGGGGGGAACTACAATGAGCAGTTCTTC
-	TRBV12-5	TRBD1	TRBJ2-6	CASGSDGRGLIVSGANVLTF	TGTGCTAGTGGTTCAGACGGCAGGGGGTTAATCGTTTCTGGGGCCAACGTCCTGACTTTC
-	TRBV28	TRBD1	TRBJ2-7	CASSQGRDRVFYEQYF	TGTGCCAGCAGCCAAGGTCGGGACAGGGTCTTTTACGAGCAGTACTTC
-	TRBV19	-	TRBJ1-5	CASSRTGRQPQHF	TGTGCCAGTAGTAGAACAGGCCGTCAGCCCCAGCATTTT
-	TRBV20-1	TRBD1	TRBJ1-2	CSASFPTGEGYTF	TGCAGTGCTAGTTTCCCGACAGGGGAGGGCTACACCTTC
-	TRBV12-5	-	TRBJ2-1	CASGRAVDSSYNEQFF	TGTGCTAGTGGCCGTGCGGTCGATAGCTCCTACAATGAGCAGTTCTTC
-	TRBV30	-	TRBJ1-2	CAWSLTINYGYTF	TGTGCCTGGAGTCTAACCATTAACTATGGCTACACCTTC
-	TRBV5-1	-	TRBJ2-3	CASSLGQSTDTQYF	TGCGCCAGCAGCTTGGGACAGAGCACAGATACGCAGTATTTT
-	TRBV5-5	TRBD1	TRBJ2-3	CASSLGQGMIDTQYF	TGTGCCAGCAGCTTAGGACAGGGGATGATAGATACGCAGTATTTT